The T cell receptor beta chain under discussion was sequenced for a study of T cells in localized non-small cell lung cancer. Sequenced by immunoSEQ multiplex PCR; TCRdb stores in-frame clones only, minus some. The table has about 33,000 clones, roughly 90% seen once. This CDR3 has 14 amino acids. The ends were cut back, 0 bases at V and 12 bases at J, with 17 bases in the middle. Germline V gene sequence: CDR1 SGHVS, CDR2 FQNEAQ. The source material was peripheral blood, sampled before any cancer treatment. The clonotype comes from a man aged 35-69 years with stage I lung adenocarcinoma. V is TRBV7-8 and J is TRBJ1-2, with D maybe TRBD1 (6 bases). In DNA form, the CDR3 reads TGTGCCAGCAGCTTAGCGGGTGGGGCAGGGGAAAACACCTTC. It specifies CASSLAGGAGENTF.